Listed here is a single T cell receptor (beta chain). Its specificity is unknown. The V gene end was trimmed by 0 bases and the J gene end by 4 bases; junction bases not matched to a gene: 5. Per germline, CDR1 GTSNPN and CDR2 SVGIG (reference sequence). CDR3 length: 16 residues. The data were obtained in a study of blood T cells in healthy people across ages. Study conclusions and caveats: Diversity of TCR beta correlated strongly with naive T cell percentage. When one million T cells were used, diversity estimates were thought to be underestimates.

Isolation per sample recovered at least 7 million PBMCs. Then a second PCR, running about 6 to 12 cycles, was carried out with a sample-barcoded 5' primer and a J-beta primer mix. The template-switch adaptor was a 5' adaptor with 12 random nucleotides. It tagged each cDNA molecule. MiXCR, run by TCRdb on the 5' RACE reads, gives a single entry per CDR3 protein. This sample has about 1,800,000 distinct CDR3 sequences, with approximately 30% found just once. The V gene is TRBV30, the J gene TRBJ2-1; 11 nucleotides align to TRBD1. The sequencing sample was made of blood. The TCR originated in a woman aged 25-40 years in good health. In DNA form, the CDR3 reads TGTGCCTGGAGTGTGCCGGGACAGGGGGTATACAATGAGCAGTTCTTC. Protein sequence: CAWSVPGQGVYNEQFF.